This paragraph covers one T cell receptor beta chain sequence. The antigen it binds to is not known. The input lacks base qualities; no much larger clone sits a single base away. This sample stems from a study of PD-L1 blockade in urothelial cancer (dated by TCRdb to the late 2010s). About the full investigation: Therapy was started at some point between 2013 and 2015 for all patients, and atezolizumab 1,200 mg was administered intravenously every 3 weeks. Blood samples gave a median of around 130,000 T cells and approximately 85,000 unique TCRs, with a median clonality of roughly 0.08. An exploratory multi-omic analysis was conducted of the somatic, immune and clinical correlates of response to PD-L1 blockade with atezolizumab in urothelial cancer. Pretreatment blood TCR-seq was available for twenty-nine patients, at least one posttreatment blood collection was obtained for about 25 patients, and tumor TCR-seq was available for about 25 patients. In the same patients who had TCR sequencing, pretreatment tumors also underwent whole exome sequencing and RNA sequencing. Durable clinical benefit was achieved by nine patients and was not achieved by 20 patients. Durable clinical benefit was defined as a progression-free survival longer than 6 months, and TCR features were additionally tested against progression-free survival and overall survival. TCR sequencing covered pretreatment tumor samples and matched, serially collected peripheral blood taken before and after atezolizumab treatment. Blood samples were analyzed at 3 weeks after treatment start (second dose) and at 6 weeks after treatment start. About 90% of the 29 patients were males with bladder-origin urothelial cancer, and about 65% of the roughly 30 reported a prior smoking history. An ECOG performance status of 0 or 1 was recorded for the patients, and 0 to 3 prior chemotherapy regimens had been received by the patients. Overall study outcomes, separate from this receptor: At 3 weeks after the start of treatment, tumor-associated TCR clones in peripheral blood had expanded more in patients with durable benefit (n of about 20, p = 0.022). Because the sample size was small (n = 29) and many of the analyses were exploratory, the results are meant to be hypothesis-generating. A pretreatment peripheral blood TCR clonality below the median was linked to improved progression-free and overall survival.

Synthetic TCR analog templates were spiked into each PCR so that absolute template abundance could be estimated from read counts. The immunoSEQ assay was used to amplify TCRbeta CDR3 regions from genomic DNA with bias-controlled V and J gene primers. Sequencing of rearranged TCRbeta segments was performed at approximately 20X coverage. The study's own analysis went as follows. Sequencing errors were corrected by clustering and CDR3s were annotated against IMGT to assign V, D and J genes. Out-of-frame and stop-codon sequences were excluded, and only productive TCRbeta rearrangements were used in downstream analyses. Clonality was calculated as one minus the Shannon entropy normalized by the log of the number of unique productive sequences. Clones differing between time points or between blood and tumor were identified using Fisher's exact test with Benjamini-Hochberg correction, with an adjusted p below 0.01 applied as the threshold. TCRdb holds this immuneACCESS table with in-frame rearrangements only. Some clones are missing; in checked studies, unresolved V genes explain under half, and the rest has no known cause. Clone size and the V and J calls come from that table; the DNA yielded D and trimming. Counted in this sample were tens of thousands of clones; over 80% of them appeared once. Clones ranked in the top ten supply around a tenth of the sample.

Spanning cysteine to phenylalanine, the CDR3 consists of 12 amino acids. This entry keeps only the CDR3 DNA: 36 bases, framed from base 1. The junction shows trimming of 5 bases on V and 10 bases on J, plus 14 bases between the germline ends. Via the germline V gene, CDR1 is KGHSH and CDR2 LQKENI. The time point label for this specimen denotes: pretreatment peripheral blood. A cohort of 25 to 35 patients with locally advanced or metastatic urothelial carcinoma, treated at Memorial Sloan Kettering on a trial protocol, was included. Peripheral blood mononuclear cells were collected pretreatment and during treatment, at between 1 and 8 total time points per patient. The Qiagen DNeasy Blood extraction kit was used to purify genomic DNA from total PBMCs and from tumor samples. Collected pretreatment and during treatment, PBMCs were isolated and stored as previously described.

The chain is encoded by TRBV18 joined to TRBJ1-1; the D gene cannot be resolved reliably. The receptor's source is a woman aged 65 to 85 with urothelial cancer. The starting material was PBMCs, obtained around atezolizumab (anti-PD-L1) treatment. The bases read TGTGCCAGCTCAGATACTACGGTGGTAGCTTTCTTT. The translation is CASSDTTVVAFF.